A single T cell receptor beta chain is shown here with its context. Its antigen remains unidentified. The data were taken from a study of beta chain features in type 1 diabetes. Trimming removed 0 bases at V and 4 bases at J, with 15 bases between. Germline-derived CDR1 and CDR2 are LGHNA and YSLEER. The CDR3 is 16 residues long. The isolated RNA, all of it, was reverse transcribed, so expressed TCRB transcripts were what got sequenced. Profiling relied on immunoSEQ multiplex PCR, and the TCRdb table lists in-frame clones only, not all of them. The data show 600,000 or so clones, 12% seen once. Points from the study as a whole: A moderate, significant TCRB CDR3 shortening appeared in type 1 diabetes across four CD4+ subsets.

Sequencing used naive CD4+ T cells from blood. This chain joins TRBV4-3 and TRBJ1-2; no clear D gene. The source is a man aged 30 to 39 with type 1 diabetes. The CDR3 loop is CASSQDLRDSAYGYTF. DNA for the CDR3: TGCGCCAGCAGCCAAGATCTCCGCGATTCAGCCTATGGCTACACCTTC.